This passage covers 25 T cell receptor beta chains from one sample sequenced in a study of T cells in Graves' hyperthyroidism and ophthalmopathy. The CDR3 regions of TCR beta were amplified from RNA transcripts. The HTBI primer set drove a first-round RT-PCR of the TCR CDR3. From the multiplex PCR reads, TCRdb called clonotypes with MiXCR, one entry per CDR3 protein. The sample consists of approximately 630,000 distinct CDR3 sequences, roughly 16% of them appearing once. The sample consisted of blood. These TCRs come from a woman aged 30 to 39 with Graves' hyperthyroidism.

This clonotype was detected a few times. The chain carries TRBV12-3 or TRBV12-4 and TRBJ2-1, with a weak D call TRBD2 (5 bases). This CDR3 has 15 amino acids. Deletions cut 6 bases from V and 2 bases from J, with 14 bases between. The CDR3 nucleotides are TGTGCCAGCAGCCTGGGTAGCGTTACCTACAATGAGCAGTTCTTC. Amino acid sequence: CASSLGSVTYNEQFF.

This clonotype was observed many times. The chain carries TRBV18 and TRBJ2-7; D possibly corresponds to TRBD2 (6 bases). The CDR3 loop spans 13 amino acids. Germline V gives CDR1 KGHSH, CDR2 LQKENI. V lost 5 bases to trimming and J lost 5 bases, with 13 bases between them. The chain's CDR3 is CASSFGGGNEQYF. CDR3 nucleotides: TGTGCCAGCTCATTCGGAGGAGGGAACGAGCAGTACTTC. The whole variable domain, remainder taken from reference TRBV18 and TRBJ2-7, is NAGVMQNPRHLVRRRGQEARLRCSPMKGHSHVYWYRQLPEEGLKFMVYLQKENIIDESGMPKERFSAEFPKEGPSILRIQQVVRGDSAAYFCASSFGGGNEQYFGPGTRLTVT.

This clonotype showed up just a few times. The V call is TRBV12-3 or TRBV12-4, the J call TRBJ2-2; D is uncertain. The CDR3 length is 13 residues. V shed 4 bases and J shed 4 bases, with 7 bases lying between them. CDR3 nucleotide sequence: TGTGCCAGCAGTTCCCGGGTCACCGGGGAGCTGTTTTTT. It yields the protein CASSSRVTGELFF.

J is TRBJ2-7 and V is TRBV25-1, with D possibly matching TRBD2 (5 bases). CDR1 and CDR2 from the germline V gene are MGHDK and SYGVNS. This CDR3 has 13 residues. Trimming removed 0 bases from V and 7 bases from J, with 10 bases in between. The CDR3 nucleotides are TGTGCCAGCAGTGAATATAATCGGGATGAGCAGTACTTC. Its protein product is CASSEYNRDEQYF.

Written as DNA, the CDR3 is TGTGCCTGGAGTGGTATAGGAGGGTTCCTCGGGAACACCGGGGAGCTGTTTTTT. Its protein product is CAWSGIGGFLGNTGELFF. The J gene is TRBJ2-2, the V gene TRBV30, with D tentatively TRBD2 (6 bases). The CDR3 totals 18 residues. Germline V gives CDR1 GTSNPN, CDR2 SVGIG (reference sequence). V dropped 1 base and J dropped 1 base, with 19 bases sitting between them.

The V call is TRBV20-1, the J call TRBJ2-5, with D perhaps matching TRBD2 (6 bases). With 0 bases removed from V and 5 bases from J, the gap between germline ends came to 16 bases. This CDR3 is built from 15 residues. The germline gives CDR1 DFQATT, CDR2 SNEGSKA (reference sequence). The CDR3 region has the DNA TGCAGTGCTAGAGATAGGACTCTAGCGCTTGAGACCCAGTACTTC. It specifies CSARDRTLALETQYF.

This rearrangement joins TRBV6-2 or TRBV6-3 to TRBJ1-2; 10 nucleotides line up with TRBD1. With 4 bases clipped from V and 3 bases from J, the junction kept 8 bases outside the gene matches. Germline lookup yields CDR1 MNHEY and CDR2 SVGEGT. The CDR3 runs 16 residues. This chain's CDR3 is CASSSPGQGTYYGYTF. CDR3 nucleotide sequence: TGTGCCAGCAGTTCACCGGGACAGGGGACCTACTATGGCTACACCTTC.

A note on this clonotype: Since a much larger clone is just one base distant, this may be a read error. The chain joins TRBV28 to TRBJ2-7; no firm D call. The CDR3 runs 15 residues. Trimming shortened V by 5 bases and J by 4 bases, and 18 bases separated the two germline ends. CDR1 MDHEN and CDR2 SYDVKM come from the germline V gene. The CDR3 here is CASSLPQHVPYEQYF. The CDR3 DNA reads TGTGCCAGCAGTCTACCACAGCACGTCCCTTACGAGCAGTACTTC.

Only a few counts were recorded for this clonotype. V gene TRBV3-1 combines with J gene TRBJ2-2; D might be TRBD2 (5 bases). Trimming took 3 bases from V and 1 from J, leaving 9 bases between them. The CDR3 is made up of 15 amino acids. CDR1 LGHDT and CDR2 YNNKEL come from the germline V gene (reference sequence). The CDR3 sequence: CASSQPSLNTGELFF. CDR3 DNA sequence: TGTGCCAGCAGCCAGCCTAGCTTGAACACCGGGGAGCTGTTTTTT. The variable domain in full, completed from reference TRBV3-1 and TRBJ2-2, reads DTAVSQTPKYLVTQMGNDKSIKCEQNLGHDTMYWYKQDSKKFLKIMFSYNNKELIINETVPNRFSPKSPDKAHLNLHINSLELGDSAVYFCASSQPSLNTGELFFGEGSRLTVL.

The CDR3 reads CASKTGGEVAGNTIYF. CDR3 bases: TGCGCCAGCAAGACAGGGGGCGAGGTTGCTGGAAACACCATATATTTT. This chain uses TRBV5-1 with TRBJ1-3, with 10 bases that match TRBD1. Looked up from germline, CDR1 is SGHRS and CDR2 is YFSETQ. V lost 6 bases to trimming and J lost 2 bases; unmatched junction nucleotides: 8. CDR3 length: 16 amino acids.

The table lists this clonotype with a few counts. The chain has TRBV6-1 and TRBJ2-1; possible D gene TRBD2, 6 bases. Germline assignment: CDR1 MNHNS and CDR2 SASEGT. V was cut by 7 bases and J by 10 bases, with 26 bases left in between. The CDR3 sequence is 16 residues long. CDR3 DNA: TGTGCCAGCACCCTGAACTTAGGACTACGGGCCTCGGAGCAGTTCTTC. This sequence encodes CASTLNLGLRASEQFF.

Many counts were recorded for this clonotype. The chain joins TRBV7-9 to TRBJ2-3, with a possible D match to TRBD1 (5 bases). CDR1 is SEHNR and CDR2 is FQNEAQ in the germline V gene (reference sequence). The length of the CDR3 is 13 residues. Trimming took 5 bases from V and 7 from J, leaving 13 bases between them. The CDR3: CASSDTGANTQYF. In DNA, the CDR3 is TGTGCCAGCAGCGACACAGGAGCGAATACGCAGTATTTT. Full variable domain (rest looked up from reference TRBV7-9 and TRBJ2-3): DTGVSQNPRHKITKRGQNVTFRCDPISEHNRLYWYRQTLGQGPEFLTYFQNEAQLEKSRLLSDRFSAERPKGSFSTLEIQRTEQGDSAMYLCASSDTGANTQYFGPGTRLTVL.

This clonotype was picked up a small number of times. V and J are TRBV10-3 and TRBJ2-1; 7 bases agree with TRBD1. Germline trimming cut 6 bases from V and 11 bases from J; bases unmatched to any gene: 19. The length of the CDR3 is 16 residues. Germline CDR1 is ENHRY and CDR2 is SYGVKD. The CDR3 DNA follows: TGTGCCATCAGAAAAGGACAGGTTAGGCCCAATTTAAAGCAGTTCTTC. Residues: CAIRKGQVRPNLKQFF.

This clonotype was found many times. This chain uses TRBV11-2 with TRBJ1-1; D possibly corresponds to TRBD1 (5 bases). Per germline, CDR1 SGHAT and CDR2 FQNNGV. V dropped 1 base and J dropped 2 bases, with 11 bases sitting between them. CDR3 length: 15 residues. The CDR3 loop is CASSLGQGGNTEAFF. In DNA form, the CDR3 reads TGTGCCAGCAGCTTAGGCCAGGGAGGCAACACTGAAGCTTTCTTT.

This clonotype was picked up a small number of times. J is TRBJ2-7 and V is TRBV18; D perhaps matches TRBD2 (5 bases). Trimming left V 1 base short and J 5 bases short, with 15 bases between. Germline V CDR1 and CDR2: KGHSH, LQKENI. This CDR3 comprises 15 residues. CDR3 sequence reads: CASSPHEGSVDEQYF. CDR3 nucleotides: TGTGCCAGCTCACCACACGAGGGTTCTGTCGACGAGCAGTACTTC.

This clonotype was observed many times. The CDR3 reads CASSVRLAESYEQYF. The CDR3 DNA sequence: TGTGCCAGCAGCGTACGACTAGCGGAGAGCTACGAGCAGTACTTC. The genes are TRBV2 and TRBJ2-7, with TRBD2 identical over 9 bases. Looked up from germline, CDR1 is SNHLY and CDR2 is FYNNEI. V lost 6 bases, J lost 3 bases, and 9 bases stayed unmatched. The CDR3 is 15 residues long.

This clonotype showed up many times. V and J are TRBV6-1 and TRBJ2-5, with 13 bases that match TRBD2. The germline CDR1 and CDR2 sequences are MNHNS and SASEGT. Germline trimming cut 5 bases from V and 3 bases from J; bases unmatched to any gene: 3. CDR3 size: 15 residues. The DNA of the CDR3 is TGTGCCAGCAGTCCGACTAGCGGGAGGAAAGAGACCCAGTACTTC. The encoded protein is CASSPTSGRKETQYF.

This clonotype was seen at least ten times. The V and J genes are TRBV29-1 and TRBJ1-1, with D possibly being TRBD1 (5 bases). Trimming left V 6 bases short and J 9 bases short, with 17 bases between. The CDR3 length is 12 residues. Germline loops: CDR1 SQVTM, CDR2 ANQGSEA. The CDR3 loop reads CSVTWGSLKAFF. In nucleotides, the CDR3 is TGCAGCGTCACCTGGGGCAGCCTTAAAGCTTTCTTT.

This clonotype was counted many times. The chain recombines TRBV29-1 with TRBJ1-2; 10 bases map to TRBD1. Trimming removed 6 bases from V and 8 bases from J; junction bases left unmatched: 9. Looked up from germline, CDR1 is SQVTM and CDR2 is ANQGSEA. CDR3 size: 13 residues. In DNA form, the CDR3 reads TGCAGCGTGGGCCTTGACAGGGGGCAAGGCTACACCTTC. It is translated as CSVGLDRGQGYTF.

The sample holds a few counts of this clonotype. This could be a read error, since a much larger clone is one nucleotide away. This CDR3 is CASNQGPYGPQHF. In DNA, the CDR3 is TGTGCCAGCAACCAAGGTCCCTACGGGCCCCAGCATTTT. This chain joins TRBV3-1 and TRBJ1-5; the D is unclear. This CDR3 spans 13 amino acids. The germline V gene encodes CDR1 LGHDT and CDR2 YNNKEL (reference sequence). Complete variable domain (other parts from reference TRBV3-1 and TRBJ1-5): DTAVSQTPKYLVTQMGNDKSIKCEQNLGHDTMYWYKQDSKKFLKIMFSYNNKELIINETVPNRFSPKSPDKAHLNLHINSLELGDSAVYFCASNQGPYGPQHFGDGTRLSIL.

This clonotype occurred many times. The chain employs TRBV30 and TRBJ2-1, with D possibly called TRBD1 or TRBD2 (6 bases each). CDR1 and CDR2 (germline): GTSNPN, SVGIG (reference sequence). The CDR3 totals 15 residues. Trimming removed 2 bases at V and 4 bases at J, with 15 bases between. Here the CDR3 DNA reads TGTGCCTGGAGTTGGGGGCTAGCGCATTACAATGAGCAGTTCTTC. The encoded protein is CAWSWGLAHYNEQFF.

This clonotype appeared many times. The gene calls are TRBV12-3 or TRBV12-4 and TRBJ1-5; a weak D match, TRBD1 (5 bases). The V end was cut by 6 bases, the J end by 3 bases, with 12 bases between. CDR3 length equals 14 residues. The CDR3 region is CASRSGTYNQPQHF. CDR3 in DNA: TGTGCCAGCAGATCCGGGACGTACAATCAGCCCCAGCATTTT.

This clonotype was observed at least ten times. The genes are TRBV7-8 and TRBJ2-1; a possible D gene is TRBD1 (6 bases). The CDR3 extends over 16 amino acids. The V gene's germline CDR1 is SGHVS and CDR2 FQNEAQ. Deletions cut 5 bases from V and 7 bases from J, with 21 bases between. The CDR3 region has the DNA TGTGCCAGCAGCCCTAGGGTTGGGCAGGGGATAAATGAGCAGTTCTTC. It codes for CASSPRVGQGINEQFF. Drawing the rest from reference TRBV7-8 and TRBJ2-1, the complete variable domain is GAGVSQSPRYKVAKRGQDVALRCDPISGHVSLFWYQQALGQGPEFLTYFQNEAQLDKSGLPSDRFFAERPEGSVSTLKIQRTQQEDSAVYLCASSPRVGQGINEQFFGPGTRLTVL.

This clonotype was counted ten times or more. J is TRBJ1-1 and V is TRBV19; weak D call: TRBD1 (6 bases). V shed 6 bases and J shed 0 bases, with 8 bases lying between them. From germline, CDR1 is LNHDA and CDR2 SQIVND (reference sequence). CDR3 length: 13 amino acids. CDR3: CASSTGMNTEAFF. CDR3 nucleotides: TGTGCCAGTAGCACAGGGATGAACACTGAAGCTTTCTTT.

As to this clonotype: A much larger clone lies one base from this, so it may be a read error. The chain links TRBV13 to TRBJ1-2; TRBD1 matches 9 bases. Germline V gene sequence: CDR1 PRHDT, CDR2 FYEKMQ (reference sequence). The CDR3 loop spans 13 amino acids. The CDR3 sequence: CASSLGTGTGYNF. In DNA form, the CDR3 reads TGTGCCAGCAGCCTCGGGACAGGGACCGGCTACAACTTC.